This T cell receptor beta chain came from a study of shared clonotypes between healthy human individuals. Findings of the study overall: Memory subsets generally showed smaller estimated richness than naive subsets did. The study sampled only blood, and tissue repertoires likely differ. Generation probability values for non-shared clonotypes were lower than those for clonotypes shared by all four donors.

Notes on this clone: Its antigen is not known.

Per germline, CDR1 MDHEN and CDR2 SYDVKM. Losses at the gene ends were 7 bases for V and 3 bases for J; bases not matched to a gene: 7. The CDR3 runs to 15 residues. Sorted-subset replicate PCR reactions contained approximately 190 ng DNA, corresponding to about 30,000 T cell genomes. The table came from immunoSEQ multiplex PCR; TCRdb's copy has only in-frame clones and leaves some out. The table shows 2 million to 3 million clones, with around 90% occurring only once. The chain combines TRBV28 with TRBJ2-7; 12 nucleotides agree with TRBD2. The material sequenced was naive CD4+ T cells sorted from blood. Stated subset: CD45RA+ positively selected. The TCR originated in a man between 18 and 29 years old in good health. The CDR3: CASTPTSGGDYEQYF. The CDR3 DNA reads as TGTGCCAGCACGCCGACTAGCGGGGGCGACTACGAGCAGTACTTC.